These T cell receptor beta chains were read from a single sample in a study of blood T cell repertoires in COVID-19. The assay was immunoSEQ multiplex PCR, and TCRdb's table has in-frame clones only and misses some. The top ten clones hold approximately 11% of a sample with 150,000 to 200,000 clones, around 79% of them seen once. Sequencing was performed on PBMCs or T cells enriched from blood (not recorded which). The receptor set was obtained from a man aged 50-60 years who had recovered from COVID-19. Each CDR3 is given with its conserved first and last residue. A D gene is named only where the DNA matches it firmly. Clone size is stated in some rows and not others, as once, few, many or a class when expanded.

NA,TRBV7-3,NA,TRBJ2-3,TGTGCCAGCAGGTTAACGCCAGGGGGCACAGATACGCAGTATTTT,CASRLTPGGTDTQYF
NA,TRBV6-5,NA,TRBJ1-5,TGTGCCAGCCACGAAGGGCGGGGGAATCAGCCCCAGCATTTT,CASHEGRGNQPQHF
NA,TRBV3-1/TRBV3-2,TRBD2,TRBJ2-1,TGTGCCAGCAGCCAAGGGGGACTAGCGCAGTTCTTC,CASSQGGLAQFF
NA,TRBV2,NA,TRBJ1-1,TGTGCCAGCAGTTGGGAGATGAACACTGAAGCTTTCTTT,CASSWEMNTEAFF
NA,TRBV5-6,TRBD2,TRBJ2-7,TGTGCCAGCAGCTCGTCGGGTTTAGCGGGAGGTACCGAGCAGTACTTC,CASSSSGLAGGTEQYF
few,TRBV6-5,TRBD1,TRBJ1-1,TGTGCCAGCAGACGGGACAGGGAAGAAGCTTTCTTT,CASRRDREEAFF
once,TRBV5-1,NA,TRBJ1-1,TGCGCCAGCGCCACCCAGGGAGGGGCCACTGAAGCTTTCTTT,CASATQGGATEAFF
NA,TRBV14,TRBD1,TRBJ2-7,TGTGCCAGCAGCCAATTCATGGGTGGGACAGGGGTCAACTACGAGCAGTACTTC,CASSQFMGGTGVNYEQYF
few,TRBV2,NA,TRBJ1-2,TGTGCGGGCCGGGGGGTCAACTATGGCTACACCTTC,CAGRGVNYGYTF
NA,TRBV11-2,TRBD2,TRBJ2-1,TGTGCCAGCAGCTATCGGACTAGTTCCAATGAGCAGTTCTTC,CASSYRTSSNEQFF
NA,TRBV24-1,NA,TRBJ2-7,TGTGCCACCAGTGAATTAGGGGGAATCATCTACGAGCAGTACTTC,CATSELGGIIYEQYF
few,TRBV2,NA,TRBJ1-1,TGTGCCAGCCGTGACGGGGTAAACCCGGTTGGAGCTTTCTTT,CASRDGVNPVGAFF
NA,TRBV18,NA,TRBJ1-5,TGTGCCAGCTCACCCCAGGGTTACGGCAATCAGCCCCAGCATTTT,CASSPQGYGNQPQHF
few,TRBV30,NA,TRBJ1-4,TGTGCCTGGTGGCGGTCAACTAATGAAAAACTGTTTTTT,CAWWRSTNEKLFF
NA,TRBV15,NA,TRBJ1-4,TGTGCCACCAGCAGAGCTACAGGGTTGGATGAAAAACTGTTTTTT,CATSRATGLDEKLFF
NA,TRBV20-1,TRBD1,TRBJ2-1,TGCAGTGCTAGTGGACAGGGAGTCTACAATGAGCAGTTCTTC,CSASGQGVYNEQFF
NA,TRBV2,NA,TRBJ2-5,TGTGCCAGCAGTGTCCGCCAAGAGACCCAGTACTTC,CASSVRQETQYF
NA,TRBV25-1,TRBD1,TRBJ2-7,TGTGCCAGCAGTGAACCAGGGGGCAGAGAGCAGTACTTC,CASSEPGGREQYF
NA,TRBV20-1,TRBD2,TRBJ2-7,TGCAGTGCTAGTTCAGAACTTAGCGGGAGTGTATCCTACGAGCAGTACTTC,CSASSELSGSVSYEQYF
NA,TRBV19,NA,TRBJ2-7,TGTGCCAGTAGTCGACCGGGTTTCGACGAGCAGTACTTC,CASSRPGFDEQYF
NA,TRBV15,NA,TRBJ1-4,TGTGCCACCAGCAGAGATTTATTCGGTAGGGGGGGCGAAAAACTGTTTTTT,CATSRDLFGRGGEKLFF
once,TRBV2,TRBD1,TRBJ2-7,TGTGCCAGCAGCCTGGGACAGGGGTTACTCTACGAGCAGTACTTC,CASSLGQGLLYEQYF
NA,TRBV27,TRBD2,TRBJ2-3,TGTGCCAGCAGTCCTAGACTAGCGGGAGGGCCCACAGATACGCAGTATTTT,CASSPRLAGGPTDTQYF
NA,TRBV2,NA,TRBJ1-1,TGTGCCAGCAGACGGACTGAAGCTTTCTTT,CASRRTEAFF
once,TRBV5-8,NA,TRBJ2-3,TGTGCCAGCAGCTTGGGACAGGACACAGATACGCAGTATTTT,CASSLGQDTDTQYF
NA,TRBV5-1,NA,TRBJ2-4,TGCGCCAGCAGCTTGGGTGTCTTTTCCCTAGCCAAAAACATTCAGTACTTC,CASSLGVFSLAKNIQYF
NA,TRBV19,NA,TRBJ1-3,TGTGCCAGTAGTAAGCAGGGGATAACTGGAAACACCATATATTTT,CASSKQGITGNTIYF
NA,TRBV27,TRBD2,TRBJ2-3,TGTGCCAGCAGTACTAGAGGTGCCGGGGGGGCGGCAGATACGCAGTATTTT,CASSTRGAGGAADTQYF
NA,TRBV27,TRBD1,TRBJ1-1,TGTGCCAGCAGTCCCACAACCGGGACAGGGAACACTGAAGCTTTCTTT,CASSPTTGTGNTEAFF
once,TRBV5-1,NA,TRBJ1-1,TGCGCCAGCAGCTTGGCCCCCTCGACACAGAACACTGAAGCTTTCTTT,CASSLAPSTQNTEAFF
NA,TRBV3-1/TRBV3-2,TRBD2,TRBJ2-5,TGTGCCAGCAGCCTCAGAGGGGCGGGGGATAATCAGGAGACCCAGTACTTC,CASSLRGAGDNQETQYF
NA,TRBV10-1,NA,TRBJ2-5,TGCGCCAGCAGTGAGTCGCCGGAAGAGACCCAGTACTTC,CASSESPEETQYF
NA,TRBV6-6,NA,TRBJ2-7,TGTGCCAGCAGCCGAGGAACCATTAGCGACGGGACTGGAAAGTTGGGGGAGCAGTACTTC,CASSRGTISDGTGKLGEQYF
NA,TRBV28,NA,TRBJ2-1,TGTGCCAGCAAAGGGAGCGACTCCTACAATGAGCAGTTCTTC,CASKGSDSYNEQFF
few,TRBV29-1,NA,TRBJ1-5,TGCAGCGTTGCCAGGGAACAGGGCAGCCAGCCCCAGCATTTT,CSVAREQGSQPQHF
NA,TRBV19,NA,TRBJ1-5,TGTGCCAGTATCCCAGGCGGGGGCCGAGGTCAGCCCCAGCATTTT,CASIPGGGRGQPQHF
NA,TRBV6-1,NA,TRBJ1-5,TGTGCCAGCAGTGAAGGTGGGGGCCCAAATCAGCCCCAGCATTTT,CASSEGGGPNQPQHF
NA,TRBV6-5,NA,TRBJ2-7,TGTGCCCTCCGATCGGAGCGGCGATCCTACGAGCAGTACTTC,CALRSERRSYEQYF
few,TRBV28,TRBD1,TRBJ2-4,TGTGCCAGCAGTTTGACAGGGACCGACAAAAACATTCAGTACTTC,CASSLTGTDKNIQYF
NA,TRBV5-1,TRBD2,TRBJ2-1,TGCGCCAGCAAATATGGACTAGCGGGGGCCCAATGGAACAATGAGCAGTTCTTC,CASKYGLAGAQWNNEQFF
once,TRBV7-3,TRBD2,TRBJ2-2,TGTGCCAGCAGCTTAGAGGGGACTAGCGGCACCGGGGAGCTGTTTTTT,CASSLEGTSGTGELFF
NA,TRBV29-1,NA,TRBJ1-5,TGCAGCGTGCAGAGGGATAGCAATCAGCCCCAGCATTTT,CSVQRDSNQPQHF
NA,TRBV10-3,TRBD1,TRBJ1-1,TGTGCAGCCGCCCCCGAACAGGGGGCAGGGGAAGCTTTCTTT,CAAAPEQGAGEAFF
NA,TRBV10-1,NA,TRBJ2-2,TGCGCCAGCAGTGACGGGGCCGGGGAGCTGTTTTTT,CASSDGAGELFF
NA,TRBV24-1,TRBD2,TRBJ2-1,TGTGCCACCAGTGACTACGCTAGCGGGGGAAATGAGCAGTTCTTC,CATSDYASGGNEQFF
once,TRBV20-1,NA,TRBJ1-5,TGCAGTGCCACTCTAGATCAGCCCCAGCATTTT,CSATLDQPQHF
once,TRBV29-1,NA,TRBJ1-1,TGCAGCGTTGAGGGGCGAGCCGGGCCCATGAACACTGAAGCTTTCTTT,CSVEGRAGPMNTEAFF
NA,TRBV4-2,NA,TRBJ2-1,TGTGCCAGCAGCCAAGAAGGAGGGCCCTACAATGAGCAGTTCTTC,CASSQEGGPYNEQFF
NA,TRBV28,TRBD2,TRBJ2-1,TGTGCCAGCAGTTCCCCACAAGCGGGAGGCAATGAGCAGTTCTTC,CASSSPQAGGNEQFF
once,TRBV29-1,TRBD2,TRBJ2-7,TGCAGCGTTGTGGTAGCGGGGACCTACGAGCAGTACTTC,CSVVVAGTYEQYF
NA,TRBV7-9,TRBD2,TRBJ2-5,TGTGCCAGCAGCTTAGGGGGAGGGGTTGAGACCCAGTACTTC,CASSLGGGVETQYF
NA,TRBV18,NA,TRBJ2-1,TGTGCCAGCTCACCGGCAGGGGCCTACAATGAGCAGTTCTTC,CASSPAGAYNEQFF
NA,TRBV19,NA,TRBJ1-2,TGTGCCAGTAAGAATACAGGCCTTTCTAACTATGGCTACACCTTC,CASKNTGLSNYGYTF
NA,TRBV6-5,NA,TRBJ2-5,TGTGCCAGCAGTTATGCGGGGCGCTATTGGGAGACCCAGTACTTC,CASSYAGRYWETQYF
NA,TRBV7-9,NA,TRBJ1-5,TGTGCCAGCAGCTCCTCGGCGGGAGGTCAGCCCCAGCATTTT,CASSSSAGGQPQHF